One sample yielded the 15 T cell receptor beta chains listed below, sequenced in a study of blood T cell repertoires in COVID-19. Assay used: immunoSEQ multiplex PCR; TCRdb lists only in-frame clones, some missing. The sample lists more than 45,000 clones, roughly 87% occurring once. Sequenced material: peripheral blood. The receptors shown here come from a woman aged 55-70 years with acute or convalescent COVID-19.

This clone occurred once. The chain links TRBV9 to TRBJ2-2; 8 nucleotides agree with TRBD1. With 4 bases clipped from V and 7 bases from J, the junction kept 6 bases outside the gene matches. Germline CDR1 and CDR2: SGDLS and YYNGEE. The CDR3 loop spans 14 amino acids. The CDR3 here is CASSRTRGRGELFF. For the CDR3, the DNA is TGTGCCAGCAGCCGTACCAGGGGGCGCGGGGAGCTGTTTTTT.

The chain has TRBV19 and TRBJ2-7, with D possibly TRBD2 on 5 matching bases. The CDR3 covers 13 residues. CDR1 and CDR2 from the germline V gene are LNHDA and SQIVND (reference sequence). The V gene lost 4 bases and the J gene lost 3 bases, with 10 bases spanning the gap. The CDR3 bases are TGTGCCAGTAGTAACCAGCGGAGCTACGAGCAGTACTTC. Translated: CASSNQRSYEQYF.

The chain recombines TRBV7-9 with TRBJ2-1; D call uncertain. This CDR3 contains 16 residues. The germline CDR1 and CDR2 sequences are SEHNR and FQNEAQ (reference sequence). V lost 3 bases, J lost 4 bases, and 16 bases lay in between. The CDR3 sequence: CASSFQTPLEYNEQFF. The CDR3 DNA follows: TGTGCCAGCAGCTTCCAGACTCCCCTTGAATACAATGAGCAGTTCTTC.

The V gene is TRBV27, the J gene TRBJ1-1; D possibly corresponds to TRBD1 (5 bases). This CDR3 is built from 15 residues. V was shortened by 1 base and J by 2 bases, with 11 bases between the two germline ends. CDR1 is MNHEY, CDR2 SMNVEV, per germline (reference sequence). CDR3 coding DNA: TGTGCCAGCAGTTTATTGGCAGGGACTAACACTGAAGCTTTCTTT. It codes for CASSLLAGTNTEAFF.

The chain couples TRBV6-1 to TRBJ1-2, with unresolved D. Trimming took off 3 bases at V and 8 bases at J, with 16 bases between the two ends. Germline values: CDR1 MNHNS, CDR2 SASEGT. There are 14 residues in the CDR3. CDR3: CASSERAVGAGYTF. Here the CDR3 DNA reads TGTGCCAGCAGTGAGCGAGCGGTCGGTGCGGGCTACACCTTC.

The rearrangement uses TRBV2 and TRBJ1-2, with TRBD1 matching over 9 bases. This CDR3 is built from 16 residues. Germline V gene sequence: CDR1 SNHLY, CDR2 FYNNEI. Germline trimming cut 7 bases from V and 4 bases from J; bases unmatched to any gene: 13. Here the CDR3 reads CASTGDREFFFYGYTF. The DNA of the CDR3 is TGTGCCAGCACCGGGGACAGGGAATTCTTTTTCTATGGCTACACCTTC.

The chain joins TRBV11-2 to TRBJ1-1; D remains ambiguous. Germline assignment: CDR1 SGHAT and CDR2 FQNNGV. This CDR3 is 13 amino acids long. V was shortened by 5 bases and J by 0 bases, with 7 bases between the two germline ends. In DNA, the CDR3 is TGTGCCAGCAGCACCAGTTTGAACACTGAAGCTTTCTTT. Its translation: CASSTSLNTEAFF.

This clone showed up just once. This rearrangement joins TRBV6-1 to TRBJ2-3; D is perhaps TRBD1 (7 bases). CDR1 is MNHNS, CDR2 SASEGT, per germline. The CDR3 has 16 residues. V lost 3 bases and J 4 bases, leaving 17 bases between the germline ends. The CDR3 loop is CASSDSRVRGADTQYF. DNA for the CDR3: TGTGCCAGCAGTGATAGTAGAGTCAGGGGGGCAGATACGCAGTATTTT.

A single count supports this clone. The chain recombines TRBV29-1 with TRBJ1-1; weak D call: TRBD1 (5 bases). V was trimmed by 4 bases and J by 1 base, leaving 10 bases between them. The CDR3 covers 13 residues. Germline values: CDR1 SQVTM, CDR2 ANQGSEA. CDR3 protein: CSVAPQANTEAFF. The CDR3 DNA reads as TGCAGCGTTGCACCACAGGCGAACACTGAAGCTTTCTTT.

The rearrangement uses TRBV3-1 (or the pseudogene TRBV3-2) and TRBJ2-3; D ambiguous. The CDR3 covers 13 residues. Trimming took 7 bases from V and 2 from J, leaving 10 bases between them. Looked up from germline, CDR1 is LGHDT and CDR2 is YNNKEL (reference sequence). The CDR3: CASKQENTDTQYF. The CDR3 coding sequence is TGTGCCAGCAAGCAGGAAAACACAGATACGCAGTATTTT.

This clone was picked up one time. The chain recombines TRBV2 with TRBJ2-1; 10 bases are a match to TRBD2. Germline CDR1 reads SNHLY; CDR2 reads FYNNEI. The CDR3 contains 16 residues. V dropped 8 bases and J dropped 7; count of bases not matched to a gene: 14. CDR3 sequence (DNA): TGTGCCAGCTTCCTGGGGGGACTAGCGAGGATTAATGAGCAGTTCTTC. Translation gives CASFLGGLARINEQFF.

The genes are TRBV11-2 and TRBJ1-1, with a tentative D call TRBD1 (6 bases). The CDR3 has 15 residues. Trimming removed 5 bases at V and 1 base at J, with 14 bases between. Germline V CDR1 and CDR2: SGHAT, FQNNGV. The CDR3 nucleotides are TGTGCCAGCAGCCAGGGGCCTGGAACGAACACTGAAGCTTTCTTT. Translating it yields CASSQGPGTNTEAFF.

The CDR3 DNA reads TGTGCCAGCAGTGGGCAGGGGTTTAATTCACCCCTCCACTTT. It codes for CASSGQGFNSPLHF. The rearrangement joins TRBV25-1 to TRBJ1-6, with a weak D call TRBD1 (6 bases). CDR1 is MGHDK and CDR2 is SYGVNS in the germline V gene. The CDR3 has 14 residues. The V and J ends lost 4 bases and 6 bases respectively, with 10 bases between them.

This clone qualifies as medium-sized. The V call is TRBV14, the J call TRBJ2-2, with TRBD1 matching 7 bases. The CDR3 spans 16 residues. V was pared by 4 bases and J by 3 bases, with 8 bases of the junction left unmatched. The germline V gene has CDR1 SGHDN and CDR2 FVKESK. CDR3 in DNA: TGTGCCAGCAGCCCCTGGACAGGATTCGACACCGGGGAGCTGTTTTTT. Its protein product is CASSPWTGFDTGELFF.

The chain employs TRBV4-1 and TRBJ2-3, with 7 bases fitting TRBD2. V shed 1 base and J 2 bases; nucleotides not matched to a gene: 15. The CDR3 length is 19 residues. Germline V CDR1 and CDR2: MGHRA, YSYEKL. Here the CDR3 DNA reads TGCGCCAGCAGCCAAGTTAGTATGGGATGGGAGCGGGACACAGATACGCAGTATTTT. This sequence encodes CASSQVSMGWERDTDTQYF.